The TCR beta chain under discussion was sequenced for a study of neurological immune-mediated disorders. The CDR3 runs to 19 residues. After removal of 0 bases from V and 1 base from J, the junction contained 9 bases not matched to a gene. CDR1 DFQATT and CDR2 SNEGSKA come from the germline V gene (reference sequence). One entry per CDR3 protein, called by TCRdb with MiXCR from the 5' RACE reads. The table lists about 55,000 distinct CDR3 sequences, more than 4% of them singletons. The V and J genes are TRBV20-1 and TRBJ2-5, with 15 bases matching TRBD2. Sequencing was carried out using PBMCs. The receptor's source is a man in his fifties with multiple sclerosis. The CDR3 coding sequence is TGCAGTGCTAGAGAGGGGACTAGCGGGGGGCCCCCCGCCCAAGAGACCCAGTACTTC. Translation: CSAREGTSGGPPAQETQYF.